These 32 T cell receptor beta chains share one sample of origin, sequenced in a study of OX40 agonist ivuxolimab in advanced cancers. Profiled with immunoSEQ multiplex PCR; TCRdb holds only in-frame clones, not every one. The table includes 45,000 to 50,000 clones, almost 90% detected once. Specimen: CD4+ or CD8+ T cells sorted from blood, collected in a trial of the OX40 agonist ivuxolimab. These receptors were obtained from an adult with an advanced solid tumor such as melanoma, head and neck, liver or kidney cancer.

The chain combines TRBV27 with TRBJ2-2; D not certain. Trimming pared 2 bases from V and 4 bases from J, leaving 8 bases between. The CDR3 spans 14 residues. CDR1 and CDR2 from the germline V gene are MNHEY and SMNVEV (reference sequence). DNA for the CDR3: TGTGCCAGCAGTTTAAAGGCTATCACCGGGGAGCTGTTTTTT. Translating it yields CASSLKAITGELFF.

The chain recombines TRBV9 with TRBJ2-4; D remains ambiguous. The CDR3 length is 15 residues. V lost 0 bases and J 0 bases, leaving 7 bases between the germline ends. Looked up from germline, CDR1 is SGDLS and CDR2 is YYNGEE. The CDR3 spells CASSVDPGAKNIQYF. The CDR3, as DNA: TGTGCCAGCAGCGTAGACCCGGGAGCCAAAAACATTCAGTACTTC.

CDR3 DNA sequence: TGCGCCAGCAGCTTAGGGACAGACCACACCGGGGAGCTGTTTTTT. The encoded protein is CASSLGTDHTGELFF. The genes are TRBV5-1 and TRBJ2-2, with TRBD1 matching 7 bases. The CDR3 runs to 15 residues. The ends lost 2 bases at V and 3 bases at J; junction bases unmatched: 4. Germline CDR1 is SGHRS and CDR2 is YFSETQ.

The chain couples TRBV2 to TRBJ2-7; D unresolved. CDR1 and CDR2 from the germline V gene are SNHLY and FYNNEI. V gave up 2 bases and J gave up 3 bases, with 5 bases separating them. CDR3 length: 12 amino acids. CDR3 in DNA: TGTGCCAGCAGTGAACCGGACTACGAGCAGTACTTC. Protein: CASSEPDYEQYF. Full variable domain (remainder filled in from reference TRBV2 and TRBJ2-7): EPEVTQTPSHQVTQMGQEVILRCVPISNHLYFYWYRQILGQKVEFLVSFYNNEISEKSEIFDDQFSVERPDGSNFTLKIRSTKLEDSAMYFCASSEPDYEQYFGPGTRLTVT.

This clone was detected only a few times. The rearrangement links TRBV27 to TRBJ1-2; D remains ambiguous. The CDR3 is 14 residues long. V was shortened by 5 bases and J by 0 bases, with 10 bases between the two germline ends. CDR1 is MNHEY and CDR2 is SMNVEV in the germline V gene (reference sequence). The CDR3 reads CASSLSGANYGYTF. CDR3 nucleotide sequence: TGTGCCAGCAGTCTGTCAGGAGCTAACTATGGCTACACCTTC.

CDR3 amino acids: CASTNKAGTSYEQYF. The DNA for the CDR3 is TGTGCCAGTACGAACAAAGCGGGAACCTCCTACGAGCAGTACTTC. The chain couples TRBV19 to TRBJ2-7, with TRBD2 matching over 7 bases. V was clipped by 7 bases and J by 0 bases; unmatched bases: 9. CDR3 size: 15 residues. Germline CDR1 is LNHDA and CDR2 is SQIVND (reference sequence). Combining the CDR3 with reference TRBV19 and TRBJ2-7 gives the whole variable domain DGGITQSPKYLFRKEGQNVTLSCEQNLNHDAMYWYRQDPGQGLRLIYYSQIVNDFQKGDIAEGYSVSREKKESFPLTVTSAQKNPTAFYLCASTNKAGTSYEQYFGPGTRLTVT.

The chain uses TRBV9 and TRBJ2-4; 7 nucleotides agree with TRBD1. The CDR3 has 14 amino acids. V lost 4 bases and J lost 3; bases outside the gene matches: 4. The germline V gene encodes CDR1 SGDLS and CDR2 YYNGEE. The DNA for the CDR3 is TGTGCCAGCAGCTACGGGACAGACAAAAACATTCAGTACTTC. Amino acids: CASSYGTDKNIQYF.

This clone was found once. The V and J genes are TRBV5-1 and TRBJ2-3, with 8 bases matching TRBD2. The germline gives CDR1 SGHRS, CDR2 YFSETQ. This CDR3 spans 15 amino acids. Trimming removed 4 bases from V and 0 bases from J; junction bases left unmatched: 4. The CDR3 coding sequence is TGCGCCAGCAGCACGTCTAGCGGGAGCACAGATACGCAGTATTTT. Its protein product is CASSTSSGSTDTQYF.

The gene calls are TRBV11-3 and TRBJ2-6; no clear D gene. Trimming shortened V by 4 bases and J by 2 bases, and 9 bases separated the two germline ends. The CDR3 has 15 residues. Per the germline V gene, CDR1 is SGHNT and CDR2 is YENEEA. CDR3 DNA: TGTGCCAGCAGCTCTGTCTTGACTGGGGCCAACGTCCTGACTTTC. It is translated as CASSSVLTGANVLTF.

V gene TRBV9 combines with J gene TRBJ1-1, with 7 positions matching TRBD1. Germline assignment: CDR1 SGDLS and CDR2 YYNGEE. This CDR3 is built from 14 residues. V trimming: 4 bases; J trimming: 9 bases; junction bases outside the gene matches: 12. This CDR3 reads CASSPTTGREKAFF. The CDR3 nucleotides read TGTGCCAGCAGCCCAACGACAGGGAGGGAAAAAGCTTTCTTT.

This sequence joins TRBV2 and TRBJ1-2; possible D gene TRBD1, 6 bases. CDR3 length equals 13 residues. With 6 bases removed from V and 8 bases from J, the gap between germline ends came to 16 bases. CDR1 is SNHLY and CDR2 is FYNNEI in the germline V gene. The CDR3 sequence: CASSETGRGGYTF. The CDR3 bases are TGTGCCAGCAGCGAAACAGGGAGAGGCGGCTACACCTTC.

The chain combines TRBV25-1 with TRBJ1-6, with D tentatively TRBD1 (5 bases). Germline CDR1 and CDR2: MGHDK and SYGVNS. Between the trimmed V and J ends, which lost 1 base and 2 bases, there was a span of 9 bases. The CDR3 sequence is 16 residues long. CDR3 nucleotide sequence: TGTGCCAGCAGTGAATTTGAGGGACCCTATAATTCACCCCTCCACTTT. It yields the protein CASSEFEGPYNSPLHF.

This chain connects TRBV18 to TRBJ2-2; D is unresolved. The CDR3 contains 17 residues. V was pared by 0 bases and J by 3 bases, with 14 bases between. The germline gives CDR1 KGHSH, CDR2 LQKENI. CDR3 protein: CASSPPGLLRDTGELFF. Written as DNA, the CDR3 is TGTGCCAGCTCACCACCGGGCCTTCTTAGGGACACCGGGGAGCTGTTTTTT.

This sequence joins TRBV28 and TRBJ1-2; the D gene is possibly TRBD1 (5 bases). Per the germline V gene, CDR1 is MDHEN and CDR2 is SYDVKM. V was pared by 6 bases and J by 4 bases, with 18 bases between. The CDR3 is made up of 15 amino acids. CDR3 nucleotide sequence: TGTGCCAGCAGCCTCCGTCAGGGAGATATCTATGGCTACACCTTC. Translation gives CASSLRQGDIYGYTF.

The chain recombines TRBV7-3 with TRBJ2-3; TRBD2 matches at 7 bases. V lost 2 bases, J lost 0 bases, and 11 bases stayed unmatched. In germline, CDR1 is SGHTA, CDR2 FQGTGA. CDR3 length equals 18 residues. The DNA of the CDR3 is TGTGCCAGCAGCTTAGCGGGGGTTGGCGGTTCTAGCACAGATACGCAGTATTTT. Its translation: CASSLAGVGGSSTDTQYF.

The chain employs TRBV19 and TRBJ2-7; D is unresolved. The CDR3 is made up of 13 amino acids. V lost 3 bases to trimming and J lost 1 base, with 7 bases between them. CDR1 and CDR2 (germline): LNHDA, SQIVND (reference sequence). As DNA, the CDR3 is TGTGCCAGTAGTATCGGGCGGTCCTACGAGCAGTACTTC. It codes for CASSIGRSYEQYF.

V and J are TRBV7-9 and TRBJ2-7; 9 bases are shared with TRBD1. The CDR3 is 14 residues long. The V and J ends lost 5 bases and 6 bases, in that order; junction bases with no gene match: 8. Germline CDR1 is SEHNR and CDR2 is FQNEAQ (reference sequence). The CDR3 protein is CASSHGTGLAEQYF. The CDR3 nucleotides read TGTGCCAGCAGCCATGGGACAGGGTTAGCCGAGCAGTACTTC.

This chain connects TRBV9 to TRBJ2-5; 11 bases fit TRBD2. Germline CDR1 SGDLS, CDR2 YYNGEE. CDR3 size: 15 residues. With V trimmed by 3 bases and J by 4 bases, 5 bases remained unmatched. CDR3 coding DNA: TGTGCCAGCAGCGAGACTAGCGGGATTGGAGAGACCCAGTACTTC. Translating gives CASSETSGIGETQYF.

V gene TRBV28 combines with J gene TRBJ2-1, with D maybe TRBD2 (5 bases). The length of the CDR3 is 15 residues. Per the germline V gene, CDR1 is MDHEN and CDR2 is SYDVKM. With 6 bases removed from V and 8 bases from J, the gap between germline ends came to 20 bases. The CDR3 protein is CASRSLLGGGDEQFF. In DNA, the CDR3 is TGTGCCAGCAGGTCCTTACTAGGAGGAGGCGATGAGCAGTTCTTC.

V gene TRBV19 combines with J gene TRBJ2-2; the D is unclear. Between the trimmed V and J ends, which lost 3 bases and 6 bases, there was a span of 17 bases. Germline V gene sequence: CDR1 LNHDA, CDR2 SQIVND (reference sequence). The CDR3 runs 16 residues. The CDR3 region is CASSIAPMGWSGELFF. The CDR3 DNA reads TGTGCCAGTAGTATTGCCCCAATGGGTTGGTCCGGGGAGCTGTTTTTT. Full variable domain (rest looked up from reference TRBV19 and TRBJ2-2): DGGITQSPKYLFRKEGQNVTLSCEQNLNHDAMYWYRQDPGQGLRLIYYSQIVNDFQKGDIAEGYSVSREKKESFPLTVTSAQKNPTAFYLCASSIAPMGWSGELFFGEGSRLTVL.

The chain links TRBV5-5 to TRBJ1-3; 9 bases map to TRBD1. The V and J ends lost 4 bases and 1 base, in that order; junction bases with no gene match: 9. This CDR3 has 17 amino acids. Germline-derived CDR1 and CDR2 are SGHKS and YYEKEE (reference sequence). CDR3 loop: CASSGEDRGRSGNTIYF. DNA of the CDR3: TGTGCCAGCAGCGGGGAGGACAGGGGCAGGTCTGGAAACACCATATATTTT.

By its share, this clone is medium-sized. The chain couples TRBV5-4 to TRBJ2-7; the D is unclear. V lost 0 bases and J 5 bases, leaving 12 bases between the germline ends. Germline-derived CDR1 and CDR2 are SGHNT and YYREEE (reference sequence). The CDR3 has 14 amino acids. The CDR3 here is CASSLAKKPNEQYF. CDR3 nucleotides: TGTGCCAGCAGCTTGGCTAAAAAGCCTAACGAGCAGTACTTC.

This chain joins TRBV25-1 and TRBJ2-7; 10 nucleotides line up with TRBD2. The junction had 10 bases not matched to a gene; V was cut back by 3 bases and J by 5 bases. CDR1 and CDR2 (germline): MGHDK, SYGVNS. This CDR3 region has 16 residues. CDR3 DNA: TGTGCCAGCAGTGAGGATGGCCTAGCGGGAGTGGACGAGCAGTACTTC. Translating gives CASSEDGLAGVDEQYF.

The chain is built from TRBV6-6 and TRBJ2-5, with 12 bases identical to TRBD2. Germline CDR1 reads MNHNY; CDR2 reads SVGAGI (reference sequence). V shed 5 bases, J shed 6 bases, and the junction held 4 bases outside the gene matches. The CDR3 is 14 residues long. The CDR3, as DNA: TGTGCCAGCAGTCTCCTAGCGGGGGGGAAGACCCAGTACTTC. As protein: CASSLLAGGKTQYF.

The chain has TRBV28 and TRBJ1-2; 7 bases match TRBD1. The CDR3 sequence is 14 residues long. The junction had 8 bases not matched to a gene; V was cut back by 6 bases and J by 4 bases. Germline lookup yields CDR1 MDHEN and CDR2 SYDVKM. CDR3 bases: TGTGCCAGCAGAAAAGGGACAGCTTTCTATGGCTACACCTTC. Translated, it gives CASRKGTAFYGYTF.

The CDR3 loop reads CASSPRVADTGELFF. For the CDR3, the DNA is TGTGCCAGCTCACCTAGGGTGGCGGACACCGGGGAGCTGTTTTTT. This chain joins TRBV18 and TRBJ2-2; D is ambiguous. V lost 3 bases and J lost 3, with 11 bases in between. This CDR3 contains 15 residues. Germline V CDR1 and CDR2: KGHSH, LQKENI.

The genes are TRBV29-1 and TRBJ1-2, with 7 positions matching TRBD1. The ends lost 4 bases at V and 3 bases at J; junction bases unmatched: 2. The V gene's germline CDR1 is SQVTM and CDR2 ANQGSEA. The CDR3 consists of 12 residues. The CDR3, as DNA: TGCAGCGTTGGGACAGGCTACTATGGCTACACCTTC. It yields the protein CSVGTGYYGYTF.

The chain recombines TRBV5-1 with TRBJ2-5; 7 bases agree with TRBD1. Trimming at V came to 0 bases and at J to 6 bases, leaving 8 bases not matched to a gene. The V gene's germline CDR1 is SGHRS and CDR2 YFSETQ. CDR3 length equals 15 residues. The CDR3 DNA sequence: TGCGCCAGCAGCTTGGGACAGGGTAGTACGAAGACCCAGTACTTC. Translating gives CASSLGQGSTKTQYF. The full variable domain, with the rest looked up from reference TRBV5-1 and TRBJ2-5, is KAGVTQTPRYLIKTRGQQVTLSCSPISGHRSVSWYQQTPGQGLQFLFEYFSETQRNKGNFPGRFSGRQFSNSRSEMNVSTLELGDSALYLCASSLGQGSTKTQYFGPGTRLLVL.

In DNA, the CDR3 is TGTGCCAGCAGCTCAGGACTAGCGGGAGATTTCAATGAGCAGTTCTTC. Protein: CASSSGLAGDFNEQFF. The gene calls are TRBV11-1 and TRBJ2-1, with 13 positions matching TRBD2. The trim removed 4 bases at V and 6 bases at J, leaving 6 bases unmatched. The CDR3 has 16 residues. Germline CDR1 and CDR2: SGHAT and FQDESV (reference sequence).

This rearrangement joins TRBV28 to TRBJ2-7; D unclear. V was clipped by 7 bases and J by 3 bases, with 19 bases between them. Germline-derived CDR1 and CDR2 are MDHEN and SYDVKM. The CDR3 covers 15 residues. CDR3 DNA sequence: TGTGCCAGCATTAATAGGGTTGCGGCGTACTACGAGCAGTACTTC. Translated: CASINRVAAYYEQYF.

V is TRBV5-1 and J is TRBJ2-7; a possible D gene is TRBD2 (5 bases). The CDR3 is 14 amino acids. Looked up from germline, CDR1 is SGHRS and CDR2 is YFSETQ. The V gene lost 7 bases and the J gene lost 0 bases, with 14 bases spanning the gap. The CDR3 nucleotides are TGCGCCAGCGGTATTAGCGCGAGCTCCTACGAGCAGTACTTC. Translated: CASGISASSYEQYF.

This clone has a single count. The chain is built from TRBV5-1 and TRBJ2-3; the D call may be TRBD1 or TRBD2 (5 bases each). Trimming left V 6 bases short and J 0 bases short, with 17 bases between. The CDR3 totals 16 residues. Per the germline V gene, CDR1 is SGHRS and CDR2 is YFSETQ. CDR3 DNA: TGCGCCAGCAAGTTTTTCCGGGACGCTAGCACAGATACGCAGTATTTT. It codes for CASKFFRDASTDTQYF.